What follows is one T cell receptor beta chain and its context. The germline V gene encodes CDR1 MDHEN and CDR2 SYDVKM. This CDR3 is built from 12 residues. Trimming shortened V by 6 bases and J by 10 bases, and 10 bases separated the two germline ends. In the source study's methods: Counts of nucleated cells, estimated from reference gene primer amplification, were obtained. Produced via immunoSEQ multiplex PCR; TCRdb's table is partial and in-frame only. From that table come the V and J calls and clone size; the DNA was used to work out D and trimming. The data contain 200,000 to 250,000 clones, roughly nine tenths of them seen just once; the ten biggest clones take up approximately 0.77%. These data belong to a study of blood T cell repertoires in COVID-19. Study overall: Researchers got acute and convalescent COVID-19 samples from the United States, Italy and Spain. PBMCs, B-cell-depleted T cells, or T cells were the source of the cDNA or gDNA that made up the material.

Seattle patients were enrolled while actively infected and followed longitudinally. Sample: peripheral blood. This TCR came from a man aged 55 to 70 with COVID-19, enrolled during active disease. This rearrangement joins TRBV28 to TRBJ1-6; D not certain. This CDR3 reads CASRPGGSPLHF. The DNA of the CDR3 is TGTGCCAGCAGGCCGGGAGGGTCACCCCTCCACTTT.